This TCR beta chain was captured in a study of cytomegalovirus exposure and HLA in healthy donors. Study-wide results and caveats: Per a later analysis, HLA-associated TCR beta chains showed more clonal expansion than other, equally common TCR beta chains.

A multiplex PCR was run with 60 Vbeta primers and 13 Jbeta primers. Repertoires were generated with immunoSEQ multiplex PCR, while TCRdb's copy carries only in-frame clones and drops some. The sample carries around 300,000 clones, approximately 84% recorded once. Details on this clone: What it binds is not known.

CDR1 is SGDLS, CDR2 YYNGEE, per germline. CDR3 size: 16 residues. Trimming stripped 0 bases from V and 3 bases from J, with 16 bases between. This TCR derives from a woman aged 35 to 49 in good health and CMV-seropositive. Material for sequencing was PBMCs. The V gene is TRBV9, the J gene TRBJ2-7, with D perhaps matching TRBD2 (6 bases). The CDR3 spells CASSVGETRLGYEQYF. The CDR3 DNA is TGTGCCAGCAGCGTAGGAGAGACTAGACTAGGCTACGAGCAGTACTTC.